This record looks at one T cell receptor beta chain sequence and its context. Its binding antigen is unknown. Base qualities are not at hand, and no much larger clone is one base apart. TCRbeta CDR3 regions were amplified from genomic DNA by means of the immunoSEQ Assay, a bias-controlled multiplex PCR. The study's own analysis went as follows. Nucleated cell counts per sample were estimated from amplification of reference gene primers within the assay. To quantify the absolute abundance of each unique TCRbeta CDR3 rearrangement, sequence reads were collapsed and filtered. For each sample, productive Simpson clonality was calculated as the square root of Simpson's diversity index over productive rearrangements. The clones in this table, taken by TCRdb from immuneACCESS, are in-frame only. Not every clone is retained; where verified, under half of the shortfall comes from an unresolved V gene, and the cause of the rest is unknown. V and J calls and clone size are as listed in that table; D and trimming were resolved from the DNA. Within this sample are more than 150,000 clones, with roughly 82% of them counted one time only. Of the sample, approximately 12% falls within the top ten clones.

The sample originates from a study of blood T cell repertoires in COVID-19 (dated by TCRdb to 2020 to 2021). For the wider study: Collaborator samples came from the United States, Italy and Spain and covered acute and convalescent phases of COVID-19. The repertoires were made available in a free public database intended to serve as a resource for research on the immune response to SARS-CoV-2. The material from the prospective study consisted of cDNA or gDNA derived from T cells, B-cell-depleted T cells, or PBMCs. Subjects who had been exposed to COVID-19, were actively infected with it, or had recovered from it provided the deeply sampled blood TCRbeta repertoires that made up the dataset. HLA class I and class II types, where available, came from metadata supplied by the sample provider rather than from assay-based typing. The samples were drawn from two sources: the first 160 participants of the ongoing ImmuneRACE study, and over 1,000 subjects contributed by 6 global collaborators. A de-identified subject ID, COVID-19 status, age in years and sex were almost always included in the sample metadata. The paper's findings and limits, for the study overall: The amount of clinical and demographic metadata varied by source and participant and was provided uncurated.

CDR1 is given as SGHTA and CDR2 as FQGTGA, both from the germline V gene. V sheds 5 bases and J sheds 5 bases, leaving 13 bases between their ends. Spanning cysteine to phenylalanine, the CDR3 consists of 13 amino acids. The DNA shown is the 39-base CDR3, in frame from base 1. Enrolling through a virtual design, the prospective study's participants ranged in age from roughly 18 to 95 years and lived across roughly 24 United States geographic areas. To assign participants to cohorts, the prospective study relied on clinical history that participants themselves reported in a screening survey and a study questionnaire. Recovered participants in ImmuneRACE Cohort 3 were defined by two consecutive negative NP/OP PCR tests, clearance by a healthcare professional, or resolution of symptoms. In the prospective study, whole blood, serum and a nasopharyngeal or oropharyngeal swab were collected from each participant by mobile phlebotomists. Over a roughly 2-month period, participants in the prospective study had the option of providing additional blood draws and questionnaires. Before DNA extraction, blood samples from the prospective study were shipped at room temperature or frozen.

The clonotype was recovered from a man aged 35 to 55 who had recovered from COVID-19. The sequenced material came from PBMCs or T cells enriched from blood (not recorded which). This receptor chain uses TRBV7-3 and TRBJ2-7, with no reliable assignment of the D segment. The nucleotide sequence reads TGTGCCAGCAGCCCCACCCGACTCGACGAGCAGTACTTC. Its translation is CASSPTRLDEQYF.